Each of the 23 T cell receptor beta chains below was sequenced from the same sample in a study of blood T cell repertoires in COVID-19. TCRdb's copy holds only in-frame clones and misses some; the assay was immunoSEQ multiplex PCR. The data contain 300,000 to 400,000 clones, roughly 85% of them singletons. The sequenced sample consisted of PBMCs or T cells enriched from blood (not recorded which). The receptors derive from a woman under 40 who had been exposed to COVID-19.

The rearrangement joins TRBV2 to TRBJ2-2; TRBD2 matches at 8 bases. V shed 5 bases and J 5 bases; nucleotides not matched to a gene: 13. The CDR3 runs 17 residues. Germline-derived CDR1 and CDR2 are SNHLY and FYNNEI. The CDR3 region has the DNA TGTGCCAGCAGTCCACTAGCGGACCCTGTTCGAACCGGGGAGCTGTTTTTT. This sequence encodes CASSPLADPVRTGELFF.

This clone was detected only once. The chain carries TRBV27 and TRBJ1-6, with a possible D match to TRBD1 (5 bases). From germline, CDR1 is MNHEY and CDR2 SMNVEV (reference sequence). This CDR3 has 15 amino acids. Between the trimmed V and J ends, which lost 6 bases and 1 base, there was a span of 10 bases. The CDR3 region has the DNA TGTGCCAGCAGCTCGTCAGGGTCCTATAATTCACCCCTCCACTTT. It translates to CASSSSGSYNSPLHF.

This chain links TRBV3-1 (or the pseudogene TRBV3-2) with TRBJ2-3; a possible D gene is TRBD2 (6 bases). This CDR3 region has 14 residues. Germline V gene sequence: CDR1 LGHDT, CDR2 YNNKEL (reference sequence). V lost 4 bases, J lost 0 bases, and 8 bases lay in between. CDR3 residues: CASSLTSSTDTQYF. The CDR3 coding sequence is TGTGCCAGCAGCCTGACTAGTAGCACAGATACGCAGTATTTT.

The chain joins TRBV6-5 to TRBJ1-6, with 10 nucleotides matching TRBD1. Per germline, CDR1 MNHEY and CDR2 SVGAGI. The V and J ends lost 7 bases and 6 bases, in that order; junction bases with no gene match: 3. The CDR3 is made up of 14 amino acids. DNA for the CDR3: TGTGCCAGCACCGACAGGGGGCCTAATTCACCCCTCCACTTT. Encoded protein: CASTDRGPNSPLHF.

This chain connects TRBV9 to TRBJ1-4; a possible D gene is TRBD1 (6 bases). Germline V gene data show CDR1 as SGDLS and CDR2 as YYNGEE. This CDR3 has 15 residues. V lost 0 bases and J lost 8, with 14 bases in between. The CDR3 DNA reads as TGTGCCAGCAGCGTAGAGGGAGGGGGAAGCGAAAAACTGTTTTTT. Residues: CASSVEGGGSEKLFF.

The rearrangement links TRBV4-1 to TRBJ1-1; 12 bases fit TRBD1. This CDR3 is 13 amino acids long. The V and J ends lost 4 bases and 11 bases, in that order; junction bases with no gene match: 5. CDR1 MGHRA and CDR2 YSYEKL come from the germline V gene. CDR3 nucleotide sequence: TGCGCCAGCAGCCTCGGGACAGGGGGCCCGGCTTTCTTT. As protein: CASSLGTGGPAFF.

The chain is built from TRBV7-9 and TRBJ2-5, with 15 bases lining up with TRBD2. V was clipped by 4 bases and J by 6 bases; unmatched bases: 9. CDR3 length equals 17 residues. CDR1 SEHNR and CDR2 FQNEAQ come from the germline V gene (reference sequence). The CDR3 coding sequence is TGTGCCAGCAGCTCGCCCGGGACTAGCGGGAGGTTACAGACCCAGTACTTC. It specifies CASSSPGTSGRLQTQYF. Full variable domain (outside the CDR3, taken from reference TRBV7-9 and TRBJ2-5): DTGVSQNPRHKITKRGQNVTFRCDPISEHNRLYWYRQTLGQGPEFLTYFQNEAQLEKSRLLSDRFSAERPKGSFSTLEIQRTEQGDSAMYLCASSSPGTSGRLQTQYFGPGTRLLVL.

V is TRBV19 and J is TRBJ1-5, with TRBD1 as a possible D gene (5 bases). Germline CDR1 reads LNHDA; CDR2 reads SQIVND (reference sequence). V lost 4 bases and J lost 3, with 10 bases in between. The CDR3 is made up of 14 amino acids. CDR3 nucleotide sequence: TGTGCCAGTAGTACGAGGACAAACAATCAGCCCCAGCATTTT. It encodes CASSTRTNNQPQHF.

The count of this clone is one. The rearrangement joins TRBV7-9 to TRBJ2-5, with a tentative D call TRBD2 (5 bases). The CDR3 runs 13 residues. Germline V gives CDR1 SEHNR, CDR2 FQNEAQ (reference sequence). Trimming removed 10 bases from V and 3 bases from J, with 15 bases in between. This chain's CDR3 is CAIGLGSKETQYF. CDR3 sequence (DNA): TGTGCCATTGGCCTGGGGAGCAAAGAGACCCAGTACTTC.

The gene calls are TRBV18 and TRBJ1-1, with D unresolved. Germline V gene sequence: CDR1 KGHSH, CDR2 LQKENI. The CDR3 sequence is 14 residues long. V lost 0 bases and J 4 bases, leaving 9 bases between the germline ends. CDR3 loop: CASSPPNSPTEAFF. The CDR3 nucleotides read TGTGCCAGCTCACCACCGAACAGCCCCACTGAAGCTTTCTTT. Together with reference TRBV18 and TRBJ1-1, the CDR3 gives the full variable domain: NAGVMQNPRHLVRRRGQEARLRCSPMKGHSHVYWYRQLPEEGLKFMVYLQKENIIDESGMPKERFSAEFPKEGPSILRIQQVVRGDSAAYFCASSPPNSPTEAFFGQGTRLTVV.

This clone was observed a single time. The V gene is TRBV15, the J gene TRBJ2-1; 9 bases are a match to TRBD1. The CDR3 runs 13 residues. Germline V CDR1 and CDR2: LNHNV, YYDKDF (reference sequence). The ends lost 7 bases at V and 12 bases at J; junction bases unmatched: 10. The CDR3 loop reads CATNRGPNGRQFF. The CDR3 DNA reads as TGTGCCACCAACAGGGGGCCAAACGGGCGGCAGTTCTTC.

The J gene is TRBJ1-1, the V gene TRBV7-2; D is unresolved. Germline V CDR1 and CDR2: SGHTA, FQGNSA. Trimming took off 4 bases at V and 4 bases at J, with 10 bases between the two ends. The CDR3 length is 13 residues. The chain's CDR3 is CASSSKTSTEAFF. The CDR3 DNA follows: TGTGCCAGCAGCTCCAAAACTTCCACTGAAGCTTTCTTT.

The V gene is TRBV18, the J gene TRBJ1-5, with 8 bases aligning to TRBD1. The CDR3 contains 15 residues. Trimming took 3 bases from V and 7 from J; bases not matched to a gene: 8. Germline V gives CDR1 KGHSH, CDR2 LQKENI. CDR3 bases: TGTGCCAGCTCACCTCCACAGGGGACAGGCCAGCCCCAGCATTTT. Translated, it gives CASSPPQGTGQPQHF.

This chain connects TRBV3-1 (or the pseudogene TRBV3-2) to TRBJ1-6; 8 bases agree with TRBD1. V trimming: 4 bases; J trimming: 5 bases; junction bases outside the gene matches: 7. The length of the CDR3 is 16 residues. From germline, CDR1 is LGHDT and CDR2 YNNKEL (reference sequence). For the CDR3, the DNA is TGTGCCAGCAGCCGGCAGGGGGCACTTAATAATTCACCCCTCCACTTT. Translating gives CASSRQGALNNSPLHF.

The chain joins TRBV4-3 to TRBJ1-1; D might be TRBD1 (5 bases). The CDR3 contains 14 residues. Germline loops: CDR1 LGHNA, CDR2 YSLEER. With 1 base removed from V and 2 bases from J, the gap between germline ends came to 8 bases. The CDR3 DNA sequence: TGCGCCAGCAGCCAAGCTGACAGAAACACTGAAGCTTTCTTT. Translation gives CASSQADRNTEAFF.

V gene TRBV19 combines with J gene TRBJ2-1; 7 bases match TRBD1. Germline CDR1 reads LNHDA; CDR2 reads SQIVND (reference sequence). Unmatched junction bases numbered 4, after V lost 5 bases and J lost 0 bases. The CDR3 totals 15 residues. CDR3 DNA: TGTGCCAGTAGTGTGGGACAGTCCTCCTACAATGAGCAGTTCTTC. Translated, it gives CASSVGQSSYNEQFF.

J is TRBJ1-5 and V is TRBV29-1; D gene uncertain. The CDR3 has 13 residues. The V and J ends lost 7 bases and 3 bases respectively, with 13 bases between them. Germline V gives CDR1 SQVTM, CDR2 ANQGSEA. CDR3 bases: TGCAGCGCCGCAGAACAGCACAATCAGCCCCAGCATTTT. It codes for CSAAEQHNQPQHF.

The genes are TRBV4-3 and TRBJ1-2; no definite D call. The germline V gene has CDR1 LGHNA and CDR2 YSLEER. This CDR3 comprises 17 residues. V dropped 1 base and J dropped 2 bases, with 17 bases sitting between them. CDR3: CASSQGELIPENYGYTF. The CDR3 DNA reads TGCGCCAGCAGCCAAGGGGAGCTGATCCCAGAGAACTATGGCTACACCTTC.

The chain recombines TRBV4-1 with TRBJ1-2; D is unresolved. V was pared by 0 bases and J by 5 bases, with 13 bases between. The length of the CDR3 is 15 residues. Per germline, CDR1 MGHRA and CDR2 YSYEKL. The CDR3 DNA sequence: TGCGCCAGCAGCCAAGAGGTTCCGAGGTGGTATGGCTACACCTTC. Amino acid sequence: CASSQEVPRWYGYTF.

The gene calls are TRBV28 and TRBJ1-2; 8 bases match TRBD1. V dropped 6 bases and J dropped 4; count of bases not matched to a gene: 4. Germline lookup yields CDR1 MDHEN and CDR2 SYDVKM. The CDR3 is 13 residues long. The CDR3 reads CASRRTGSYGYTF. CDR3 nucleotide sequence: TGTGCCAGCAGAAGGACAGGGTCCTATGGCTACACCTTC.

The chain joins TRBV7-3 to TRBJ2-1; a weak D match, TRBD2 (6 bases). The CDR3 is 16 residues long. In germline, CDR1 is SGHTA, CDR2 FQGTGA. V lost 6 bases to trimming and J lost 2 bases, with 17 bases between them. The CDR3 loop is CASSPDRDSPYNEQFF. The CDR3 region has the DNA TGTGCCAGCAGTCCCGACCGGGACTCTCCCTACAATGAGCAGTTCTTC.

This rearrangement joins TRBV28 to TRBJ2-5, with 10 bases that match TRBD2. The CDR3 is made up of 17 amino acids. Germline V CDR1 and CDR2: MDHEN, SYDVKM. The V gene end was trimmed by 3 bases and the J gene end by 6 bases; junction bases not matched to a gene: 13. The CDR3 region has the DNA TGTGCCAGCAGTTTTATCGACCTAGCGGGAGAGAGGAAGACCCAGTACTTC. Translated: CASSFIDLAGERKTQYF. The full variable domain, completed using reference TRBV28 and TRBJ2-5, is DVKVTQSSRYLVKRTGEKVFLECVQDMDHENMFWYRQDPGLGLRLIYFSYDVKMKEKGDIPEGYSVSREKKERFSLILESASTNQTSMYLCASSFIDLAGERKTQYFGPGTRLLVL.

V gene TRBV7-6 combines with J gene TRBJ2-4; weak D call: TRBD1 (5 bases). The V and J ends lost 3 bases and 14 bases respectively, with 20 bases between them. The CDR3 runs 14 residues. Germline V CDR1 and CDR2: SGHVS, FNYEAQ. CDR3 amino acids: CASSFLSLPREEYF. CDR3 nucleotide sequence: TGTGCCAGCAGCTTCCTGTCCCTTCCCAGGGAAGAGTACTTC.